This entry features one T cell receptor (beta chain) sequence. The data are from a study of shared clonotypes between healthy human individuals. Libraries were prepared by immunoSEQ multiplex PCR; TCRdb keeps only in-frame clonotypes and omits some of them. The repertoire consists of about 1.5 million clones, with 95% to 99% occurring once and the leading ten covering approximately 0.45%. Trimming cost V 2 bases and J 9 bases, with 14 bases left between them. Per germline, CDR1 KGHSH and CDR2 LQKENI. The CDR3 sequence is 14 residues long. This chain joins TRBV18 and TRBJ1-5, with D unresolved. Sequencing input: naive CD4+ T cells sorted from blood. Subset of the sample: CD45RA+ positively selected. The sequence derives from a man aged 30 to 45 in good health. For the CDR3, the DNA is TGTGCCAGCTCACCATTACAGTCGGCTGCGCCCCAGCATTTT. It codes for CASSPLQSAAPQHF.